One and the same sample provided the 25 T cell receptor beta chains below, sequenced in a study of response to subunit inactivated influenza vaccine. A single record per CDR3 protein comes from TCRdb applying MiXCR to the RT-PCR reads. The sample has over 150,000 distinct CDR3 sequences, around 11% seen once. The sample consisted of CD8+ T cells sorted from PBMCs, taken roughly 24 months after vaccination. Receptors were obtained from a man aged 45 to 70 who received an inactivated influenza vaccine.

The gene calls are TRBV3-1 and TRBJ2-7; the D is unclear. This CDR3 comprises 12 residues. The V and J ends lost 4 bases and 3 bases respectively, with 7 bases between them. CDR1 and CDR2 from the germline V gene are LGHDT and YNNKEL (reference sequence). CDR3 DNA sequence: TGTGCCAGCAGCCCGTCGGACTACGAGCAGTACTTC. Amino acid sequence: CASSPSDYEQYF.

This clonotype appeared many times. The V call is TRBV7-9, the J call TRBJ1-2, with D hard to call. Trimming stripped 1 base from V and 8 bases from J, with 14 bases between. Germline V gene lookup returns CDR1 SEHNR and CDR2 FQNEAQ (reference sequence). The CDR3 is made up of 14 amino acids. The CDR3 spells CASSLEVVEHGYTF. CDR3 sequence (DNA): TGTGCCAGCAGCTTAGAGGTGGTGGAACACGGCTACACCTTC.

The table lists this clonotype with a few counts. J is TRBJ1-5 and V is TRBV28, with 11 bases aligning to TRBD1. Looked up from germline, CDR1 is MDHEN and CDR2 is SYDVKM. V lost 2 bases to trimming and J lost 6 bases; unmatched junction nucleotides: 12. The CDR3 runs to 18 residues. This CDR3 is CASSLEVLRTGGFQPQHF. CDR3 coding DNA: TGTGCCAGCAGTTTAGAAGTACTTAGGACAGGGGGCTTTCAGCCCCAGCATTTT.

This clonotype was detected only a few times. The V call is TRBV4-3, the J call TRBJ1-3; the D gene is possibly TRBD1 (6 bases). V lost 3 bases and J 0 bases, leaving 9 bases between the germline ends. This CDR3 has 15 amino acids. Germline V lookup: CDR1 LGHNA, CDR2 YSLEER. CDR3 loop: CASSQAGASGNTIYF. In nucleotides, the CDR3 is TGCGCCAGCAGCCAGGCAGGGGCCTCTGGAAACACCATATATTTT.

This clonotype has ten or more counts. The rearrangement links TRBV3-1 to TRBJ2-5, with a weak D call TRBD2 (5 bases). Trimming cost V 3 bases and J 7 bases, with 6 bases left between them. This CDR3 region has 11 residues. The germline CDR1 and CDR2 sequences are LGHDT and YNNKEL (reference sequence). The CDR3 DNA follows: TGTGCCAGCAGCCATCGGGGGACCCAGTACTTC. This translates into CASSHRGTQYF.

This clonotype was counted once. J is TRBJ2-1 and V is TRBV4-1; D gene unclear. The CDR3 is 12 amino acids. In germline, CDR1 is MGHRA, CDR2 YSYEKL. The ends were cut back, 2 bases at V and 7 bases at J, with 6 bases in the middle. The CDR3 is CASSQLHNEQFF. As DNA, the CDR3 is TGCGCCAGCAGCCAACTTCATAATGAGCAGTTCTTC.

The chain uses TRBV12-3 or TRBV12-4 and TRBJ2-1; 8 nucleotides match TRBD1. CDR3 length: 14 amino acids. J lost 4 bases, V lost 5 bases, and 4 bases had no gene match. The CDR3: CASSPDRGYNEQFF. CDR3 coding DNA: TGTGCCAGCAGTCCAGACAGGGGTTACAATGAGCAGTTCTTC.

This clonotype turned up a few times. The V call is TRBV6-5, the J call TRBJ2-2, with 8 nucleotides matching TRBD2. V shed 0 bases, J shed 6 bases, and the junction held 0 bases outside the gene matches. The length of the CDR3 is 14 residues. Per the germline V gene, CDR1 is MNHEY and CDR2 is SVGAGI. Here the CDR3 DNA reads TGTGCCAGCAGTTACTCGACTAGCGCCGGGGAGCTGTTTTTT. Its protein product is CASSYSTSAGELFF.

The chain couples TRBV28 to TRBJ1-4; D possibly corresponds to TRBD1 (5 bases). The germline V gene encodes CDR1 MDHEN and CDR2 SYDVKM. Between the trimmed V and J ends, which lost 5 bases and 7 bases, there was a span of 14 bases. The CDR3 consists of 14 residues. CDR3 DNA sequence: TGTGCCAGCAGTCCGGGATCTAGGGGTGAAAAACTGTTTTTT. This gives the protein CASSPGSRGEKLFF.

This clonotype has only a few counts. The rearrangement joins TRBV7-3 to TRBJ2-1; 13 positions agree with TRBD2. The CDR3 has 16 residues. Germline lookup yields CDR1 SGHTA and CDR2 FQGTGA. The V gene end was trimmed by 1 base and the J gene end by 7 bases; junction bases not matched to a gene: 4. The chain's CDR3 is CASSLILAGGRNEQFF. CDR3 nucleotide sequence: TGTGCCAGCAGCTTAATACTAGCGGGAGGGCGTAATGAGCAGTTCTTC.

J is TRBJ2-7 and V is TRBV4-1; 11 nucleotides match TRBD2. Per germline, CDR1 MGHRA and CDR2 YSYEKL. V dropped 8 bases and J dropped 1; count of bases not matched to a gene: 10. The CDR3 runs to 16 residues. The CDR3 here is CASFVSGLADSYEQYF. DNA for the CDR3: TGCGCCAGCTTTGTTTCGGGACTAGCGGATTCCTACGAGCAGTACTTC.

The gene calls are TRBV6-5 and TRBJ1-6, with D unresolved. With 2 bases removed from V and 11 bases from J, the gap between germline ends came to 10 bases. This CDR3 has 13 residues. CDR1 and CDR2 from the germline V gene are MNHEY and SVGAGI. The CDR3 DNA reads as TGTGCCAGCAGTTACGGCGGCGACCCACCCCTCCACTTT. This encodes CASSYGGDPPLHF.

The chain has TRBV6-6 and TRBJ2-7; 10 bases are a match to TRBD1. The CDR3 totals 13 residues. J gave up 4 bases and V 10 bases, and 7 bases lay outside the gene matches. Per germline, CDR1 MNHNY and CDR2 SVGAGI (reference sequence). The CDR3 here is CATGQGVGYEQYF. The CDR3 bases are TGTGCCACAGGACAGGGGGTGGGTTACGAGCAGTACTTC.

The V gene is TRBV6-2 or TRBV6-3, the J gene TRBJ2-7, with 11 bases that match TRBD2. The CDR3 has 14 residues. Germline V gene lookup returns CDR1 MNHEY and CDR2 SVGEGT. The V and J ends lost 6 bases and 2 bases, in that order; junction bases with no gene match: 3. The CDR3 nucleotides are TGTGCCAGCAGCTTAGCGGGGGGGCCCTACGAGCAGTACTTC. It encodes CASSLAGGPYEQYF.

The rearrangement joins TRBV6-1 to TRBJ1-5; D is unresolved. V was shortened by 5 bases and J by 2 bases, with 13 bases between the two germline ends. The CDR3 spans 15 residues. Germline V gene sequence: CDR1 MNHNS, CDR2 SASEGT. CDR3 coding DNA: TGTGCCAGCAGTCCACAGTATATCGGCAATCAGCCCCAGCATTTT. This sequence encodes CASSPQYIGNQPQHF.

This clonotype was recorded a few times. The rearrangement uses TRBV7-3 and TRBJ1-2; 8 bases match TRBD1. Germline V lookup: CDR1 SGHTA, CDR2 FQGTGA. CDR3 length: 14 amino acids. Trimming at V came to 5 bases and at J to 8 bases, leaving 10 bases not matched to a gene. DNA of the CDR3: TGTGCCAGCAGCCCAGGACAGGGAGGAGAAGGCTACACCTTC. It codes for CASSPGQGGEGYTF.

This clonotype was counted between two and nine times. V usage is TRBV4-3 and J usage is TRBJ2-4; D might be TRBD2 (6 bases). CDR1 is LGHNA, CDR2 YSLEER, per germline. Trimming left V 1 base short and J 3 bases short, with 13 bases between. This CDR3 has 16 amino acids. The CDR3 nucleotides are TGCGCCAGCAGCCAAGTTGTCGGGGGAATCAAAAACATTCAGTACTTC. As protein: CASSQVVGGIKNIQYF.

In its sample, this clonotype was seen a few times. This chain links TRBV9 with TRBJ2-7, with D uncertain. Per germline, CDR1 SGDLS and CDR2 YYNGEE. The CDR3 covers 14 residues. V gave up 4 bases and J gave up 3 bases, with 14 bases separating them. CDR3 residues: CASSPGPESYEQYF. The CDR3 DNA is TGTGCCAGCAGCCCGGGTCCAGAAAGCTACGAGCAGTACTTC.

The V gene is TRBV7-9, the J gene TRBJ2-7; D could derive from TRBD1 or TRBD2 (5 bases each). CDR1 is SEHNR, CDR2 FQNEAQ, per germline (reference sequence). The V end lost 5 bases, the J end lost 5 bases, and 19 bases lay between the germline ends. The CDR3 is 15 amino acids. CDR3 sequence: CASSHRGRSANEQYF. The CDR3 bases are TGTGCCAGCAGCCATCGGGGACGTTCTGCTAACGAGCAGTACTTC. The entire variable domain, with the rest obtained from reference TRBV7-9 and TRBJ2-7, is as follows: DTGVSQNPRHKITKRGQNVTFRCDPISEHNRLYWYRQTLGQGPEFLTYFQNEAQLEKSRLLSDRFSAERPKGSFSTLEIQRTEQGDSAMYLCASSHRGRSANEQYFGPGTRLTVT.

This clonotype was detected a few times. The chain uses TRBV5-1 and TRBJ1-1; the match to TRBD1 covers 11 bases. Germline V lookup: CDR1 SGHRS, CDR2 YFSETQ. V dropped 5 bases and J dropped 4; count of bases not matched to a gene: 7. The CDR3 is 15 residues long. CDR3 region: CASRERTGGLTEAFF. CDR3 nucleotide sequence: TGCGCCAGCAGAGAACGGACAGGGGGCCTCACTGAAGCTTTCTTT.

Many counts were recorded for this clonotype. The chain employs TRBV29-1 and TRBJ2-7; D not resolved. The V gene's germline CDR1 is SQVTM and CDR2 ANQGSEA. Trimming stripped 6 bases from V and 7 bases from J, with 10 bases between. This CDR3 spans 10 amino acids. Here the CDR3 reads CSVTDSEQYF. The CDR3 DNA reads TGCAGCGTCACCGACTCGGAGCAGTACTTC.

The chain employs TRBV4-2 and TRBJ2-2; no clear D gene. V was shortened by 6 bases and J by 1 base, with 12 bases between the two germline ends. From germline, CDR1 is LGHNA and CDR2 YNFKEQ. The CDR3 extends over 15 amino acids. In nucleotides, the CDR3 is TGTGCCAGCAGGTACGGGCCTCAGAACACCGGGGAGCTGTTTTTT. This codes for CASRYGPQNTGELFF.

In this sample, this clonotype turned up a few times. V gene TRBV4-3 combines with J gene TRBJ2-7; unclear D gene. The length of the CDR3 is 15 residues. Trimming took off 4 bases at V and 2 bases at J, with 15 bases between the two ends. CDR1 and CDR2 from the germline V gene are LGHNA and YSLEER. The CDR3 region is CASSLTRLGTYEQYF. DNA of the CDR3: TGCGCCAGCAGCCTTACCCGATTGGGAACCTACGAGCAGTACTTC.

V is TRBV4-3 and J is TRBJ1-1; D gene unclear. Germline V gene lookup returns CDR1 LGHNA and CDR2 YSLEER. The CDR3 is made up of 16 amino acids. V lost 0 bases and J 0 bases, leaving 11 bases between the germline ends. CDR3: CASSQDSRTVNTEAFF. The CDR3 bases are TGCGCCAGCAGCCAAGATTCGCGGACGGTGAACACTGAAGCTTTCTTT.

V and J are TRBV4-3 and TRBJ1-1; tentative D call: TRBD1 (5 bases). This CDR3 comprises 15 residues. Trimming took off 0 bases at V and 0 bases at J, with 8 bases between the two ends. CDR1 is LGHNA and CDR2 is YSLEER in the germline V gene. The CDR3 DNA is TGCGCCAGCAGCCAAGATGACAGCCTGAACACTGAAGCTTTCTTT. Protein sequence: CASSQDDSLNTEAFF.